This TCR beta chain was identified during a study of T cells in Graves' hyperthyroidism and ophthalmopathy. Study-level points and caveats: A 13 V-J model separated ophthalmopathy from stable hyperthyroidism.

Amplified TCR beta CDR3 regions came from RNA transcripts. A first-round RT-PCR of the TCR CDR3 used the HTBI primer set. TCRdb recomputed calls from the multiplex PCR reads with MiXCR, one row per CDR3 protein. Among a few hundred thousand distinct CDR3 sequences listed, less than 20% were seen once. Germline V gene sequence: CDR1 MNHEY, CDR2 SVGAGI. V lost 2 bases, J lost 7 bases, and 8 bases stayed unmatched. The CDR3 consists of 15 residues. This clonotype was picked up many times. Antigen unknown. The TCR comes from a woman under 40 with Graves' hyperthyroidism. The chain employs TRBV6-5 and TRBJ2-3, with 8 bases fitting TRBD2. The sequencing sample was made of blood. CDR3 in DNA: TGTGCCAGCAGTTACCGAGCGGGAGAATTGAATACGCAGTATTTT. It yields the protein CASSYRAGELNTQYF.